These T cell receptor beta chains were read from a single sample in a study of blood T cell repertoires in COVID-19. TCRdb's table, derived via immunoSEQ multiplex PCR, lists solely in-frame clones and lacks some. The sample consists of fewer than 100,000 clones, about nine tenths of them appearing once. The sequencing input was peripheral blood. Receptors originate from an elderly woman with acute or convalescent COVID-19. The CDR3 runs from the conserved cysteine through the conserved F or W.

v_call,cdr3_aa
TRBV5-6,CASSFMTGDYNEQFF
TRBV12-5,CASGLVEGQHSPLHF
TRBV30,CAWRKAIKETQYF
TRBV30,CAWSQMGTMDREAFF
TRBV13,CASSPRALAWSYGYTF
TRBV4-2,CASSTLSSTGELFF
TRBV11-2,CASSLVGAGEQETQYF
TRBV12-3/TRBV12-4,CASSFYDEQFF
TRBV6-5,CACRESTGELFF
TRBV19,CASSTGAGPTPQHF
TRBV5-6,CASSFRTSASPRGDEQFF
TRBV18,CASSPGTGYDQPQHF
TRBV2,CASNPGGWREKLFF
TRBV3-1/TRBV3-2,CASSQLAGGKGNEQFF
TRBV5-1,CASRRNSGVNNEQFF
TRBV29-1,CSVEGGDNEQFF
TRBV6-1,CASSEERLLTSPLHF
TRBV5-1,CASSLGTGGSPLHF
TRBV4-2,CASSQEGGEDQPQHF
TRBV6-2/TRBV6-3,CASSYGGQRGYGYTF
TRBV6-1,CASSEAGRDYEQYF
TRBV27,CASSRGTGGLTEAFF
TRBV30,CAWSVRGREKLFF
TRBV6-2/TRBV6-3,CASSYSGTTAYEQYF